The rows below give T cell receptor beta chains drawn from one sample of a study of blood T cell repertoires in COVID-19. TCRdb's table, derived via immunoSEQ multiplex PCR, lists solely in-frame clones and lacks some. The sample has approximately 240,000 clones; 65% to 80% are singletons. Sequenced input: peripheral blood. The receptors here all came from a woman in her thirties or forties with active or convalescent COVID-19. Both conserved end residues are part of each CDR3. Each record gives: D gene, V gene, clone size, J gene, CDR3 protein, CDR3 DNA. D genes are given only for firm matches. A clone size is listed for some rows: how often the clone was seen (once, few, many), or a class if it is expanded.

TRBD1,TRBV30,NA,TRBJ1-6,CAWSRRQGLSPLHF,TGTGCCTGGAGTCGACGACAGGGACTTTCACCCCTCCACTTT
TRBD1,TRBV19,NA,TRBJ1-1,CASSIGPGQVTEAFF,TGTGCCAGTAGTATTGGGCCGGGACAGGTCACTGAAGCTTTCTTT
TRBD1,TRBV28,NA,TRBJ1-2,CASSPPLGQGTGYTF,TGTGCCAGCAGTCCCCCCCTGGGACAGGGGACAGGCTACACCTTC
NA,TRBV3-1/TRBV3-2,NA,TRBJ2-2,CASSLQISLTGELFF,TGTGCCAGCAGCCTTCAAATTAGCTTAACCGGGGAGCTGTTTTTT
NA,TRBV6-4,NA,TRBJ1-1,CASSDSAGPNTEAFF,TGTGCCAGCAGTGACTCGGCAGGGCCGAACACTGAAGCTTTCTTT
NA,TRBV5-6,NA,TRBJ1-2,CASSLAGVRGYTF,TGTGCCAGCAGCTTGGCCGGGGTACGGGGCTACACCTTC
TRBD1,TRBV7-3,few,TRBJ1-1,CASRETGQLNTEAFF,TGTGCCAGCAGAGAAACGGGACAGTTGAACACTGAAGCTTTCTTT
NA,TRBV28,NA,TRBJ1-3,CASSPGQRVLSGNTIYF,TGTGCCAGCAGTCCCGGACAGAGGGTCCTCTCTGGAAACACCATATATTTT
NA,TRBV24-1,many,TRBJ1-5,CATGDRGFGQPQHF,TGTGCCACCGGTGATAGGGGATTTGGTCAGCCCCAGCATTTT
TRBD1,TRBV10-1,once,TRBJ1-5,CATPGQGLQPQHF,TGCGCCACCCCGGGACAGGGGTTGCAGCCCCAGCATTTT
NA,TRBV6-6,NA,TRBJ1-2,CASSYGAAVYGYTF,TGTGCCAGCAGTTACGGCGCGGCCGTCTATGGCTACACCTTC
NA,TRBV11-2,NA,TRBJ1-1,CASSIAPAWPDPFF,TGTGCCAGCAGCATAGCCCCAGCGTGGCCAGATCCTTTCTTT
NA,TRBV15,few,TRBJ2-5,CATSRDLRQETQYF,TGTGCCACCAGCAGAGATCTCCGTCAAGAGACCCAGTACTTC
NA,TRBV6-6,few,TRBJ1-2,CATRKDLDSNPSYTF,TGTGCCACCCGGAAGGACCTAGACAGTAACCCCTCCTACACCTTC
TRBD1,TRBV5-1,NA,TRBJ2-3,CASSLGTASSTDTQYF,TGCGCCAGCAGCTTAGGGACAGCTTCTAGCACAGATACGCAGTATTTT
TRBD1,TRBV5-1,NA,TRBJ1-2,CASSLEQGTYGYTF,TGCGCCAGCAGCTTGGAACAGGGGACCTATGGCTACACCTTC
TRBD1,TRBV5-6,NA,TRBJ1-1,CASSTLQGYRLMNTEAFF,TGTGCCAGCAGCACCCTACAGGGGTATCGGCTAATGAACACTGAAGCTTTCTTT
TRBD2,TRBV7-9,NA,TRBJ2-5,CASSLGGAGKETQYF,TGTGCCAGCAGCTTAGGGGGAGCGGGGAAAGAGACCCAGTACTTC
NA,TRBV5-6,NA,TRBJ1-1,CASSLRGAKAFF,TGTGCCAGCAGCTTGCGGGGGGCGAAGGCTTTCTTT
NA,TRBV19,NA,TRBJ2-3,CASTAGTMTADTQYF,TGTGCCAGTACCGCCGGGACAATGACCGCAGATACGCAGTATTTT
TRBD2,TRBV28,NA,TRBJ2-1,CASSVGLAGYNEQFF,TGTGCCAGCAGTGTCGGACTAGCGGGTTACAATGAGCAGTTCTTC
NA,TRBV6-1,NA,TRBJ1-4,CASSEAWGGGTNEKLFF,TGTGCCAGCAGTGAAGCGTGGGGCGGAGGGACTAATGAAAAACTGTTTTTT
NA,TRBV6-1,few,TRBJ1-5,CASSEIGRSRGNQPQHF,TGTGCCAGCAGTGAAATAGGAAGGAGCCGGGGCAATCAGCCCCAGCATTTT
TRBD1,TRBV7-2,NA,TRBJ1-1,CASSLVQGAPWGTEAFF,TGTGCCAGCAGCTTAGTACAGGGGGCTCCCTGGGGGACTGAAGCTTTCTTT
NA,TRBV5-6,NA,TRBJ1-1,CASSLARRAAFF,TGTGCCAGCAGCTTGGCCAGGAGGGCAGCTTTCTTT
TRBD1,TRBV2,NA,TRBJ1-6,CASQGQGANNSPLHF,TGTGCCAGCCAAGGACAGGGGGCTAATAATTCACCCCTCCACTTT
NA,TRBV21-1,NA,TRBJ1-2,CASSKALSGRSNYGYTF,TGTGCCAGCAGCAAAGCGCTTTCTGGGAGGTCTAACTATGGCTACACCTTC
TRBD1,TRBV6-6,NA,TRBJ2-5,CASRHPGQGDETQYF,TGTGCCAGCAGGCACCCAGGACAGGGGGACGAGACCCAGTACTTC
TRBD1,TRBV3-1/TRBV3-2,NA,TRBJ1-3,CASSQARDRLSSGNTIYF,TGTGCCAGCAGCCAAGCTCGGGACAGATTATCCTCTGGAAACACCATATATTTT
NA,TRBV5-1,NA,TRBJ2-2,CASSPGWLGVNTGELFF,TGCGCCAGCAGCCCGGGGTGGTTAGGCGTGAACACCGGGGAGCTGTTTTTT
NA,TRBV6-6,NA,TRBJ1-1,CASDFGGSENTEAFF,TGTGCCAGCGACTTTGGGGGCTCGGAGAACACTGAAGCTTTCTTT
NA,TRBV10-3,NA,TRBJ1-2,CAIRGREGVESNYGYTF,TGTGCCATCAGGGGAAGGGAAGGGGTCGAGAGTAACTATGGCTACACCTTC
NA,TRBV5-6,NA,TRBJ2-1,CASSSTVLAYNEQFF,TGTGCCAGCAGCTCGACAGTCCTTGCTTACAATGAGCAGTTCTTC
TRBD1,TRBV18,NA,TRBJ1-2,CASSPGGQGAIGYTF,TGTGCCAGCTCACCAGGGGGACAGGGGGCGATTGGCTACACCTTC
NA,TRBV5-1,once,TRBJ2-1,CASSLRTDSYNEQFF,TGCGCCAGCAGCTTGAGGACAGACTCCTACAATGAGCAGTTCTTC
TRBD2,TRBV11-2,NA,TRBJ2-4,CASSSPSGGDIQYF,TGTGCCAGCAGCTCACCCTCGGGGGGTGACATTCAGTACTTC
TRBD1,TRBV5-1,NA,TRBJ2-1,CASSLASGGLYNEQFF,TGCGCCAGCAGCTTGGCCTCAGGGGGCCTCTACAATGAGCAGTTCTTC
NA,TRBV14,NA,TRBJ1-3,CASSLVGGSGNTIYF,TGTGCCAGCAGCCTCGTCGGCGGATCTGGAAACACCATATATTTT
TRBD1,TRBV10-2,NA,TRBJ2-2,CASSELWDRATGELFF,TGCGCCAGCAGTGAACTTTGGGACAGGGCGACCGGGGAGCTGTTTTTT
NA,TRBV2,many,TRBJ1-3,CASSARVSGNTIYF,TGTGCCAGCAGTGCCCGGGTTTCAGGAAACACCATATATTTT
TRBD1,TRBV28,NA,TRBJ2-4,CASSIGTGQNIQYF,TGTGCCAGCAGCATTGGGACAGGGCAAAACATTCAGTACTTC
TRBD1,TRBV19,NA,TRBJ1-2,CASSWTGGNYGYTF,TGTGCCAGTAGTTGGACAGGGGGGAACTATGGCTACACCTTC
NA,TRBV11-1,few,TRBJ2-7,CASSFQGPPLEQYF,TGTGCCAGCAGCTTCCAGGGGCCCCCTCTGGAGCAGTACTTC
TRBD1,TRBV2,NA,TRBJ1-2,CASSTQGHGYTF,TGTGCCAGCAGTACACAGGGGCATGGCTACACCTTC
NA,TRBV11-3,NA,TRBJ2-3,CASSLGGGADTQYF,TGTGCCAGCAGTTTAGGGGGCGGGGCAGATACGCAGTATTTT
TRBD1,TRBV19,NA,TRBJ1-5,CASSWDRNQPQHF,TGTGCCAGTAGTTGGGACAGGAATCAGCCCCAGCATTTT
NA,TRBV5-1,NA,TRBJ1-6,CASSYRAESYNSPLHF,TGCGCCAGCAGTTACAGGGCAGAGTCCTATAATTCACCCCTCCACTTT
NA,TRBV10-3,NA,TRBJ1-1,CAISGGRGTQAFF,TGTGCCATCAGTGGGGGGCGGGGGACTCAAGCTTTCTTT
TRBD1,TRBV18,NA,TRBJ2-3,CASSPLRKGASDTQYF,TGTGCCAGCTCACCGTTGAGGAAGGGGGCGTCAGATACGCAGTATTTT
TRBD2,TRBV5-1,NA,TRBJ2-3,CASSVPGLAGASTDTQYF,TGCGCCAGCAGCGTACCGGGACTAGCGGGGGCCAGCACAGATACGCAGTATTTT
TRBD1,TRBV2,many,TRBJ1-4,CASRKEGGAGRRLFF,TGTGCCAGCAGGAAGGAAGGGGGCGCGGGGAGACGGTTGTTTTTT
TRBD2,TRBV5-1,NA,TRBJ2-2,CASSLASGGDTGELFF,TGCGCCAGCAGCTTGGCCTCTGGGGGGGACACCGGGGAGCTGTTTTTT
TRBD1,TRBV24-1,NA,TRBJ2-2,CATSAITGGPGELFF,TGTGCCACCAGTGCCATTACAGGGGGCCCCGGGGAGCTGTTTTTT
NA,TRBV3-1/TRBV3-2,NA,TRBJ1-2,CASSQAEMSGYTF,TGTGCCAGCAGCCAAGCGGAGATGAGTGGCTACACCTTC
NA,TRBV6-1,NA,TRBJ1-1,CASREGLNTEAFF,TGTGCCAGCAGAGAAGGGCTGAACACTGAAGCTTTCTTT
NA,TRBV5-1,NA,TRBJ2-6,CASSLDRSGANVLTF,TGCGCCAGCAGCTTAGACAGGTCTGGGGCCAACGTCCTGACTTTC